This T cell receptor beta chain was found in a study of blood T cell repertoires in COVID-19. Study background: Nucleic acid was either cDNA or gDNA, and it came from T cells, B-cell-depleted T cells, or PBMCs.

Original processing methods: It was from reference gene primer amplification that nucleated cell counts were estimated. Generated by immunoSEQ multiplex PCR, the TCRdb table keeps only in-frame clones and is missing some. V and J calls and clone size follow that table, whereas D and trimming were derived from the DNA. The sample lists 45,000 to 70,000 clones; 89% were seen once. Per germline, CDR1 SGHTA and CDR2 FQGTGA. Trimming removed 5 bases from V and 5 bases from J; junction bases left unmatched: 14. The CDR3 loop spans 17 amino acids. The specimen was peripheral blood. This TCR derives from a woman aged 60-75 years with active COVID-19. The chain carries TRBV7-3 and TRBJ2-1; TRBD2 matches 8 bases. The chain's CDR3 is CASSPGGGAGGHNEQFF. The CDR3 nucleotides read TGTGCCAGCAGCCCCGGGGGGGGCGCGGGGGGCCACAATGAGCAGTTCTTC.